The 22 T cell receptor beta chains in this list originate from one sample, sequenced in a study of blood T cell repertoires in COVID-19. This table comes from immunoSEQ multiplex PCR, and its TCRdb copy is limited to in-frame clones, with some not included. The sample records nearly 35,000 clones, around 87% being singletons. Sequenced sample: peripheral blood. The receptors were sampled from a human donor in a cohort sampled during active COVID-19.

The genes are TRBV9 and TRBJ1-2; D gene unclear. CDR1 SGDLS and CDR2 YYNGEE come from the germline V gene. Trimming took 4 bases from V and 2 from J, leaving 15 bases between them. The CDR3 runs to 15 residues. The CDR3 loop is CASSTTATENYGYTF. CDR3 nucleotides: TGTGCCAGCAGCACAACGGCAACAGAAAACTATGGCTACACCTTC. The whole variable domain, filled in from reference TRBV9 and TRBJ1-2, reads DSGVTQTPKHLITATGQRVTLRCSPRSGDLSVYWYQQSLDQGLQFLIQYYNGEERAKGNILERFSAQQFPDLHSELNLSSLELGDSALYFCASSTTATENYGYTFGSGTRLTVV.

The CDR3 reads CASSPRDRPIWEQYF. DNA for the CDR3: TGTGCCAGCAGTCCCCGGGACAGGCCTATCTGGGAGCAGTACTTC. The V and J genes are TRBV28 and TRBJ2-7; 8 bases align to TRBD1. With 5 bases clipped from V and 7 bases from J, the junction kept 13 bases outside the gene matches. Germline V gives CDR1 MDHEN, CDR2 SYDVKM. The length of the CDR3 is 15 residues.

The V gene is TRBV6-5, the J gene TRBJ1-2; no clear D. Germline V CDR1 and CDR2: MNHEY, SVGAGI. The CDR3 has 13 residues. Trimming cost V 0 bases and J 8 bases, with 10 bases left between them. DNA for the CDR3: TGTGCCAGCAGTTACTCAGGGAGAAACGGCTACACCTTC. As protein: CASSYSGRNGYTF.

The chain couples TRBV6-5 to TRBJ1-1; D may be TRBD1 (5 bases). There are 12 residues in the CDR3. V was cut by 2 bases and J by 11 bases, with 12 bases left in between. Germline CDR1 is MNHEY and CDR2 is SVGAGI. The CDR3 DNA reads TGTGCCAGCAGTTACAGCGGGACGGGGGCTTTCTTT. Its translation: CASSYSGTGAFF.

The chain uses TRBV21-1 and TRBJ1-2; the table calls TRBD1, which could not be checked here. TRBV21-1 is a documented pseudogene. The CDR3 runs to 16 residues. Here the CDR3 reads CASSRRRFRTVISYTF. The CDR3 DNA reads as TGTGCCAGCAGCCGGAGGAGATTCAGGACAGTTATAAGTTACACCTTC.

This chain connects TRBV6-5 to TRBJ1-6; weak D call: TRBD1 (5 bases). This CDR3 has 15 residues. Trimming pared 6 bases from V and 5 bases from J, leaving 14 bases between. Germline assignment: CDR1 MNHEY and CDR2 SVGAGI. Here the CDR3 DNA reads TGTGCCAGCAGAAGAACGACAGATCATAATTCACCCCTCCACTTT. Its protein is CASRRTTDHNSPLHF.

The CDR3 region is CASSQDTARELAETQYF. DNA of the CDR3: TGTGCCAGCAGCCAAGATACGGCCAGGGAATTAGCAGAGACCCAGTACTTC. The chain is built from TRBV3-1 (or the pseudogene TRBV3-2) and TRBJ2-5, with D possibly TRBD1 on 5 matching bases. The germline V and J ends were trimmed by 0 bases and 4 bases, with 18 bases remaining between them. The CDR3 length is 17 residues. Germline-derived CDR1 and CDR2 are LGHDT and YNNKEL (reference sequence).

This rearrangement joins TRBV24-1 to TRBJ2-1, with 13 bases that match TRBD2. V trimming: 5 bases; J trimming: 5 bases; junction bases outside the gene matches: 11. CDR1 and CDR2 (germline): KGHDR, SFDVKD. CDR3 length: 18 residues. CDR3 in DNA: TGTGCCACCAGTGCAGACTTTAGACTAGCGGGGGGTCACAATGAGCAGTTCTTC. Protein sequence: CATSADFRLAGGHNEQFF.

The chain couples TRBV6-5 to TRBJ2-2; 8 bases agree with TRBD2. The CDR3 is 15 amino acids. The V gene end was trimmed by 8 bases and the J gene end by 7 bases; junction bases not matched to a gene: 12. CDR1 and CDR2 (germline): MNHEY, SVGAGI. CDR3 sequence reads: CASVRGGRLDGELFF. For the CDR3, the DNA is TGTGCCAGCGTCCGGGGGGGACGGTTGGACGGGGAGCTGTTTTTT.

The chain couples TRBV6-5 to TRBJ1-2; D is unclear. V was shortened by 0 bases and J by 4 bases, with 15 bases between the two germline ends. Germline V CDR1 and CDR2: MNHEY, SVGAGI. This CDR3 region has 16 residues. CDR3 region: CASSYSTMGSSYGYTF. The CDR3 nucleotides read TGTGCCAGCAGTTACTCGACGATGGGGAGTTCCTATGGCTACACCTTC.

This clone was picked up one time. This chain uses TRBV3-1 (or the pseudogene TRBV3-2) with TRBJ2-7; weak D call: TRBD2 (6 bases). The germline gives CDR1 LGHDT, CDR2 YNNKEL (reference sequence). The CDR3 runs 16 residues. V was trimmed by 1 base and J by 3 bases, leaving 16 bases between them. CDR3 residues: CASSQVGGTGGYEQYF. CDR3 coding DNA: TGTGCCAGCAGCCAAGTCGGGGGTACCGGCGGCTACGAGCAGTACTTC.

The chain combines TRBV6-5 with TRBJ1-2; D not certain. Trimming cost V 6 bases and J 6 bases, with 8 bases left between them. The CDR3 contains 11 residues. Germline V CDR1 and CDR2: MNHEY, SVGAGI. Here the CDR3 reads CASSRRDGYTF. DNA of the CDR3: TGTGCCAGCAGCCGGAGAGATGGCTACACCTTC.

This chain connects TRBV10-1 to TRBJ2-1; TRBD2 matches at 11 bases. The junction had 7 bases not matched to a gene; V was cut back by 5 bases and J by 4 bases. Germline loops: CDR1 WNHNN, CDR2 SYGVQD (reference sequence). This CDR3 has 16 residues. The CDR3 sequence is CASSPGGTSGYNEQFF. In DNA, the CDR3 is TGCGCCAGCAGTCCGGGGGGGACTAGCGGATACAATGAGCAGTTCTTC.

This clone was counted only a few times. The rearrangement links TRBV6-1 to TRBJ2-7; 16 bases agree with TRBD2. CDR3 length: 19 residues. Germline V gene data show CDR1 as MNHNS and CDR2 as SASEGT. Trimming removed 2 bases from V and 0 bases from J; junction bases left unmatched: 7. The CDR3 DNA reads TGTGCCAGCAGTGAAAGGGGACTAGCGGGGGGGCCAAGCTCCTACGAGCAGTACTTC. Translating gives CASSERGLAGGPSSYEQYF.

V is TRBV27 and J is TRBJ2-7; 7 positions agree with TRBD1. There are 14 residues in the CDR3. Looked up from germline, CDR1 is MNHEY and CDR2 is SMNVEV (reference sequence). Trimming cost V 2 bases and J 2 bases; bases outside gene matches: 3. CDR3 sequence: CASSLRDRAYEQYF. DNA for the CDR3: TGTGCCAGCAGTTTAAGGGACAGAGCCTACGAGCAGTACTTC.

DNA of the CDR3: TGTGCCAGCAGTTTCTCGGTTTCTACCTACGAGCAGTACTTC. It is translated as CASSFSVSTYEQYF. The chain joins TRBV28 to TRBJ2-7, with D uncertain. Deletions cut 3 bases from V and 2 bases from J, with 11 bases between. Germline CDR1 is MDHEN and CDR2 is SYDVKM. CDR3 size: 14 residues.

The J gene is TRBJ1-6, the V gene TRBV19; D is perhaps TRBD1 (6 bases). Per germline, CDR1 LNHDA and CDR2 SQIVND (reference sequence). This CDR3 has 18 amino acids. The V end was cut by 7 bases, the J end by 1 base, with 20 bases between. This CDR3 reads CASKAYEQGLSYNSPLHF. The DNA of the CDR3 is TGTGCCAGTAAGGCCTATGAACAGGGCTTATCCTATAATTCACCCCTCCACTTT.

This clone has just one count. The junction departs from germline at one end; a sequencing error may be responsible. Here the CDR3 DNA reads TGTGCCAGCAGGTTGGACAGGTTGGGTGGCTACACCTTC. Amino acids: CASRLDRLGGYTF. The genes are TRBV5-6 and TRBJ1-2, with 7 bases that match TRBD1. Germline CDR1 and CDR2: SGHDT and YYEEEE. This CDR3 is 13 amino acids long.

CDR3 residues: CASSLPGTGAGYTF. The CDR3 region has the DNA TGTGCCAGCAGCCTCCCCGGGACAGGGGCTGGCTACACCTTC. The gene calls are TRBV28 and TRBJ1-2, with 10 bases identical to TRBD1. Germline V gene lookup returns CDR1 MDHEN and CDR2 SYDVKM. CDR3 length: 14 amino acids. J was trimmed by 7 bases and V by 6 bases; bases with no gene match: 8.

This clone was recorded only once. CDR3 DNA: TGCGCCAGCAGCTGGGGGACAACAAGGGCCATGAACACTGAAGCTTTCTTT. Its translation: CASSWGTTRAMNTEAFF. The chain has TRBV5-1 and TRBJ1-1; weak D call: TRBD1 (6 bases). V gave up 3 bases and J gave up 0 bases, with 18 bases separating them. Germline loops: CDR1 SGHRS, CDR2 YFSETQ. The CDR3 totals 17 residues.

For the CDR3, the DNA is TGTGCCAGCAGCTTGGTTGGTAGCGGGGTAACCTACGAGCAGTACTTC. Translating gives CASSLVGSGVTYEQYF. The V gene is TRBV5-8, the J gene TRBJ2-7, with 8 bases identical to TRBD2. In germline, CDR1 is SGHTS, CDR2 YDEGEE. The trim removed 0 bases at V and 2 bases at J, leaving 7 bases unmatched. CDR3 length: 16 residues. Complete variable domain (other parts from reference TRBV5-8 and TRBJ2-7): EAGVTQSPTHLIKTRGQQATLRCSPISGHTSVYWYQQALGLGLQFLLWYDEGEERNRGNFPPRFSGRQFPNYSSELNVNALELEDSALYLCASSLVGSGVTYEQYFGPGTRLTVT.

This clone was counted once. The chain carries TRBV6-5 and TRBJ1-1; D perhaps matches TRBD1 (6 bases). CDR1 MNHEY and CDR2 SVGAGI come from the germline V gene. CDR3 length: 14 residues. V was trimmed by 2 bases and J by 5 bases, leaving 12 bases between them. Written as DNA, the CDR3 is TGTGCCAGCAGTTACCGGAGGACAGAAACTGAAGCTTTCTTT. Its protein is CASSYRRTETEAFF.